Below are 14 T cell receptor beta chains sequenced from a single sample in a study. TCRdb recomputed calls from the 5' RACE reads with MiXCR, one row per CDR3 protein. The profile shows about 64,000 distinct CDR3 sequences, 22% of them singletons. Sequencing was performed on memory CD4+ T cells sorted from a lymph node. Subset indicated: memory CD4+ T cells, CD4+CD45RO+CD25-. These receptors were collected from a female donor with breast cancer.

This clonotype showed up just a few times. CDR3 DNA sequence: TGCGCCAGCAGCTTGGATCCAGTCATCTCTGGAAACACCATATATTTT. Protein sequence: CASSLDPVISGNTIYF. V gene TRBV5-1 combines with J gene TRBJ1-3; D not resolved. The germline CDR1 and CDR2 sequences are SGHRS and YFSETQ. The CDR3 is 16 amino acids. V was shortened by 0 bases and J by 0 bases, with 10 bases between the two germline ends. The full variable domain, with the rest looked up from reference TRBV5-1 and TRBJ1-3, is KAGVTQTPRYLIKTRGQQVTLSCSPISGHRSVSWYQQTPGQGLQFLFEYFSETQRNKGNFPGRFSGRQFSNSRSEMNVSTLELGDSALYLCASSLDPVISGNTIYFGEGSWLTVV.

This clonotype was detected a few times. This chain connects TRBV3-1 to TRBJ2-1; 8 bases line up with TRBD2. The germline V gene encodes CDR1 LGHDT and CDR2 YNNKEL (reference sequence). This CDR3 has 17 residues. V shed 2 bases, J shed 8 bases, and the junction held 14 bases outside the gene matches. CDR3 DNA: TGTGCCAGCAGCCAAAATCCTGTCGGGAGGGGTAGGGATGAGCAGTTCTTC. This encodes CASSQNPVGRGRDEQFF.

This clonotype was observed a handful of times. The V and J genes are TRBV30 and TRBJ2-3; D gene unclear. V lost 2 bases to trimming and J lost 5 bases, with 14 bases between them. The CDR3 totals 14 residues. Per the germline V gene, CDR1 is GTSNPN and CDR2 is SVGIG (reference sequence). In DNA form, the CDR3 reads TGTGCCTGGAGTCGGGCCCTCGGCGGAGATACGCAGTATTTT. This translates into CAWSRALGGDTQYF.

There are a few counts of this clonotype. The chain couples TRBV7-8 to TRBJ1-4; TRBD1 agrees at 9 bases. The CDR3 has 14 amino acids. Germline CDR1 and CDR2: SGHVS and FQNEAQ. Trimming removed 7 bases from V and 8 bases from J; junction bases left unmatched: 8. The CDR3 is CASTHRGREEKLFF. In DNA, the CDR3 is TGTGCCAGCACCCACAGGGGGCGCGAGGAAAAACTGTTTTTT.

The rearrangement uses TRBV20-1 and TRBJ2-1; 7 nucleotides match TRBD1. The CDR3 is made up of 14 amino acids. J gave up 4 bases and V 6 bases, and 9 bases lay outside the gene matches. Germline CDR1 reads DFQATT; CDR2 reads SNEGSKA (reference sequence). The CDR3 region has the DNA TGCAGTGCGATAGGGACAGCGAGGTACAATGAGCAGTTCTTC. This encodes CSAIGTARYNEQFF.

The chain uses TRBV12-3 or TRBV12-4 and TRBJ2-3, with 11 bases matching TRBD1. V trimming: 5 bases; J trimming: 3 bases; junction bases outside the gene matches: 4. The CDR3 spans 15 residues. The CDR3 sequence: CASSLGTGGTDTQYF. CDR3 nucleotide sequence: TGTGCCAGCAGTCTCGGGACAGGGGGAACAGATACGCAGTATTTT.

The rearrangement joins TRBV7-3 to TRBJ2-7; D perhaps matches TRBD1 (7 bases). Deletions cut 0 bases from V and 11 bases from J, with 14 bases between. Looked up from germline, CDR1 is SGHTA and CDR2 is FQGTGA. The CDR3 is 13 amino acids. This CDR3 reads CASSLTPRGTEYF. The CDR3 nucleotides read TGTGCCAGCAGCTTAACGCCCAGGGGGACTGAGTACTTC. Combining the CDR3 with reference TRBV7-3 and TRBJ2-7 gives the whole variable domain GAGVSQTPSNKVTEKGKYVELRCDPISGHTALYWYRQSLGQGPEFLIYFQGTGAADDSGLPNDRFFAVRPEGSVSTLKIQRTERGDSAVYLCASSLTPRGTEYFGPGTRLTVT.

A few counts support this clonotype. The CDR3 does not close with the conserved phenylalanine or tryptophan, likely indicating a read error. The CDR3 loop is CASSFTADTEAFL. CDR3 sequence (DNA): TGTGCCAGCAGCTTTACGGCGGACACTGAAGCTTTCTTA. V and J are TRBV5-5 and TRBJ1-1; D gene unclear. V was clipped by 2 bases and J by 3 bases, with 8 bases between them. The CDR3 runs to 13 residues. Per germline, CDR1 SGHKS and CDR2 YYEKEE (reference sequence).

This clonotype was found many times. The chain joins TRBV5-1 to TRBJ2-2; TRBD1 or TRBD2 may be the D gene (5 bases each). Germline values: CDR1 SGHRS, CDR2 YFSETQ. The CDR3 is made up of 15 amino acids. Trimming removed 4 bases from V and 7 bases from J, with 17 bases in between. CDR3 in DNA: TGCGCCAGCAGCCCAGGGACGGCAGACGACGGGGAGCTGTTTTTT. Translated: CASSPGTADDGELFF.

The V gene is TRBV5-1, the J gene TRBJ1-4, with a possible D match to TRBD1 (5 bases). The CDR3 is 13 amino acids. V lost 1 base to trimming and J lost 8 bases, with 9 bases between them. The germline V gene has CDR1 SGHRS and CDR2 YFSETQ. The CDR3 DNA sequence: TGCGCCAGCAGCTTGCAAGACAGCGAAAAACTGTTTTTT. The encoded protein is CASSLQDSEKLFF.

This clonotype has more than one count but fewer than ten. The genes are TRBV7-6 and TRBJ2-5, with 7 nucleotides matching TRBD2. Germline loops: CDR1 SGHVS, CDR2 FNYEAQ. Germline trimming cut 5 bases from V and 4 bases from J; bases unmatched to any gene: 7. This CDR3 comprises 14 residues. CDR3 coding DNA: TGTGCCAGCAGCCCACTCACGGGGGGAGAGACCCAGTACTTC. Encoded protein: CASSPLTGGETQYF.

The V call is TRBV7-2, the J call TRBJ2-1, with D unresolved. The CDR3 consists of 13 residues. CDR1 is SGHTA and CDR2 is FQGNSA in the germline V gene. V was clipped by 3 bases and J by 5 bases, with 8 bases between them. The CDR3: CASSFAAHNEQFF. DNA of the CDR3: TGTGCCAGCAGCTTTGCGGCCCACAATGAGCAGTTCTTC.

Only a few counts were recorded for this clonotype. The chain is built from TRBV13 and TRBJ2-7; D is perhaps TRBD1 or TRBD2 (5 bases each). In germline, CDR1 is PRHDT, CDR2 FYEKMQ (reference sequence). The CDR3 is 17 residues long. Trimming took off 5 bases at V and 3 bases at J, with 23 bases between the two ends. The DNA of the CDR3 is TGTGCCAGCAGCCGCCGTCTTTCCCGGGACGGATACTACGAGCAGTACTTC. Protein sequence: CASSRRLSRDGYYEQYF.

This clonotype turned up a few times. The chain has TRBV5-1 and TRBJ2-1; D gene unclear. CDR1 and CDR2 (germline): SGHRS, YFSETQ. The CDR3 totals 12 residues. Trimming cost V 4 bases and J 8 bases, with 10 bases left between them. The CDR3 here is CASSAMGDEQFF. The CDR3 nucleotides read TGCGCCAGCAGCGCGATGGGCGATGAGCAGTTCTTC.